This is a list of T cell receptor beta chains from one sample in a study of OX40 agonist ivuxolimab in advanced cancers. The assay was immunoSEQ multiplex PCR, and TCRdb's table has in-frame clones only and misses some. The sample consists of some 80,000 clones, roughly 87% of them appearing once. Sequencing used CD4+ or CD8+ T cells sorted from blood, obtained in a trial of the OX40 agonist ivuxolimab. The receptor set was obtained from an adult with an advanced solid tumor such as melanoma, head and neck, liver or kidney cancer. The CDR3 runs from the conserved cysteine through the conserved F or W. Each record gives: D gene, V gene, J gene, clone size, CDR3 protein, CDR3 DNA. D genes are given only for firm matches. Clone size, where shown, is once, few, many, or a class for clones that have expanded.

D: -
V: TRBV19
J: TRBJ2-5
size: -
CDR3: CASSPNGRGTQYF
DNA: TGTGCCAGTAGCCCGAACGGCCGAGGGACCCAGTACTTC

D: TRBD2
V: TRBV5-6
J: TRBJ2-5
size: once
CDR3: CASSLESGGGETQYF
DNA: TGTGCCAGCAGCTTGGAGAGCGGGGGCGGGGAGACCCAGTACTTC

D: -
V: TRBV7-2
J: TRBJ1-1
size: -
CDR3: CASSSSGTRGSEAFF
DNA: TGTGCCAGCAGCTCGTCCGGGACAAGGGGCTCTGAAGCTTTCTTT

D: -
V: TRBV2
J: TRBJ1-5
size: -
CDR3: CASSEGNRNQPQHF
DNA: TGTGCCAGCAGTGAGGGGAACCGTAATCAGCCCCAGCATTTT

D: -
V: TRBV4-2
J: TRBJ1-2
size: -
CDR3: CASSQARGDGYTF
DNA: TGTGCCAGCAGCCAGGCCCGAGGGGATGGCTACACCTTC

D: -
V: TRBV5-1
J: TRBJ1-4
size: -
CDR3: CASSLGAIVGPNEKLFF
DNA: TGCGCCAGCAGCTTGGGGGCTATTGTGGGGCCTAATGAAAAACTGTTTTTT

D: TRBD1
V: TRBV10-3
J: TRBJ2-5
size: -
CDR3: CAISGQKGAETQYF
DNA: TGTGCCATCAGTGGGCAGAAGGGGGCAGAGACCCAGTACTTC

D: -
V: TRBV7-2
J: TRBJ2-2
size: -
CDR3: CASRPQGTGELFF
DNA: TGTGCCAGCAGACCACAGGGCACCGGGGAGCTGTTTTTT

D: TRBD1
V: TRBV9
J: TRBJ1-2
size: -
CDR3: CASTRTGGYGYTF
DNA: TGTGCCAGCACCAGGACAGGGGGCTATGGCTACACCTTC

D: -
V: TRBV30
J: TRBJ1-5
size: few
CDR3: CAWSIGNNQPQHF
DNA: TGTGCCTGGAGTATCGGGAACAATCAGCCCCAGCATTTT

D: TRBD1
V: TRBV27
J: TRBJ1-2
size: once
CDR3: CASTSFGQGLNYGYTF
DNA: TGTGCCAGCACCTCTTTCGGACAGGGCCTTAACTATGGCTACACCTTC

D: -
V: TRBV9
J: TRBJ2-2
size: -
CDR3: CASSVGGTTGELFF
DNA: TGTGCCAGCAGCGTAGGGGGGACCACCGGGGAGCTGTTTTTT

D: TRBD1
V: TRBV9
J: TRBJ2-7
size: once
CDR3: CASSGDRGGPHEQYF
DNA: TGTGCCAGCAGCGGGGACAGGGGGGGCCCTCACGAGCAGTACTTC

D: -
V: TRBV2
J: TRBJ2-5
size: -
CDR3: CASSRYGERETQYF
DNA: TGTGCCAGCAGTCGGTACGGGGAGCGAGAGACCCAGTACTTC

D: -
V: TRBV7-2
J: TRBJ2-3
size: -
CDR3: CASSLRGGAGTPNTDTQYF
DNA: TGTGCCAGCAGCCTAAGGGGCGGGGCCGGGACTCCGAACACAGATACGCAGTATTTT

D: TRBD1
V: TRBV6-6
J: TRBJ2-3
size: -
CDR3: CASRNGQGVIGDTQYF
DNA: TGTGCCAGCAGAAATGGACAGGGGGTGATAGGGGATACGCAGTATTTT

D: TRBD1
V: TRBV7-2
J: TRBJ2-7
size: once
CDR3: CASSLGQGAYEQYF
DNA: TGTGCCAGCAGCCTTGGACAGGGGGCCTACGAGCAGTACTTC

D: -
V: TRBV21-1
J: TRBJ2-4
size: -
CDR3: CASSTGPREDIQYF
DNA: TGTGCCAGCAGCACGGGACCGAGGGAGGACATTCAGTACTTC

D: TRBD2
V: TRBV14
J: TRBJ2-1
size: -
CDR3: CASSRTSGGYNEQFF
DNA: TGTGCCAGCAGCCGGACTAGCGGGGGGTACAATGAGCAGTTCTTC

D: -
V: TRBV15
J: TRBJ2-7
size: few
CDR3: CATSRDLPTWYEQYF
DNA: TGTGCCACCAGCAGAGATCTCCCAACTTGGTACGAGCAGTACTTC

D: TRBD1
V: TRBV10-2
J: TRBJ2-2
size: -
CDR3: CASSNRGPSNTGELFF
DNA: TGCGCCAGCAGTAACAGGGGCCCCTCGAACACCGGGGAGCTGTTTTTT

D: TRBD1
V: TRBV18
J: TRBJ1-4
size: -
CDR3: CASSPSFQGGDWKLFF
DNA: TGTGCCAGCTCACCTTCCTTCCAGGGGGGAGATTGGAAACTGTTTTTT

D: -
V: TRBV7-2
J: TRBJ1-2
size: -
CDR3: CASSLALTGLGYTF
DNA: TGTGCCAGCAGCTTAGCCCTTACGGGACTCGGCTACACCTTC

D: TRBD1
V: TRBV5-6
J: TRBJ1-2
size: -
CDR3: CASSFDRGRYGYTF
DNA: TGTGCCAGCAGCTTCGACAGGGGAAGGTATGGCTACACCTTC

D: -
V: TRBV10-2
J: TRBJ1-6
size: -
CDR3: CASSEGGGYSPLHF
DNA: TGCGCCAGCAGTGAAGGCGGGGGTTATTCACCCCTCCACTTT

D: TRBD2
V: TRBV7-3
J: TRBJ2-3
size: -
CDR3: CASSFGLAGGTDTQYF
DNA: TGTGCCAGCAGTTTTGGACTAGCGGGGGGCACAGATACGCAGTATTTT

D: TRBD1
V: TRBV18
J: TRBJ1-6
size: -
CDR3: CASSPRTGDSPLHF
DNA: TGTGCCAGCTCACCTCGGACAGGGGATTCACCCCTCCACTTT

D: TRBD1
V: TRBV7-9
J: TRBJ1-2
size: -
CDR3: CASSLETGVGYTF
DNA: TGTGCCAGCAGCTTAGAGACAGGGGTTGGCTACACCTTC

D: -
V: TRBV30
J: TRBJ2-3
size: -
CDR3: CAWNQGPDTQYF
DNA: TGTGCCTGGAACCAGGGCCCAGATACGCAGTATTTT

D: -
V: TRBV27
J: TRBJ2-3
size: -
CDR3: CASSLDYSTDTQYF
DNA: TGTGCCAGCAGTCTGGACTACTCCACAGATACGCAGTATTTT

D: -
V: TRBV7-6
J: TRBJ1-3
size: -
CDR3: CASSLAPPRSGNTIYF
DNA: TGTGCCAGCAGCTTAGCACCCCCGCGCTCTGGAAACACCATATATTTT

D: -
V: TRBV6-1
J: TRBJ2-7
size: -
CDR3: CASSERPGQRYEQYF
DNA: TGTGCCAGCAGCGAGCGACCGGGGCAGCGGTACGAGCAGTACTTC

D: -
V: TRBV9
J: TRBJ2-1
size: once
CDR3: CASSVDSYTEQFF
DNA: TGTGCCAGCAGCGTAGATAGCTATACTGAGCAGTTCTTC

D: -
V: TRBV18
J: TRBJ1-1
size: -
CDR3: CASSPPVSTEAFF
DNA: TGTGCCAGCTCACCACCGGTGAGCACTGAAGCTTTCTTT

D: TRBD2
V: TRBV9
J: TRBJ2-5
size: -
CDR3: CASSVGGGGRGETQYF
DNA: TGTGCCAGCAGCGTAGGAGGCGGGGGGCGGGGAGAGACCCAGTACTTC

D: -
V: TRBV6-5
J: TRBJ1-1
size: -
CDR3: CASRPQGEGAEAFF
DNA: TGTGCCAGCAGACCCCAGGGTGAGGGGGCTGAAGCTTTCTTT

D: -
V: TRBV6-5
J: TRBJ2-3
size: -
CDR3: CASSKTAGTQYF
DNA: TGTGCCAGCAGTAAGACTGCAGGTACGCAGTATTTT

D: TRBD1
V: TRBV6-5
J: TRBJ1-2
size: -
CDR3: CASSYEQGANYGYTF
DNA: TGTGCCAGCAGTTACGAACAGGGGGCGAACTATGGCTACACCTTC

D: -
V: TRBV7-2
J: TRBJ2-2
size: -
CDR3: CASSLGSTMSGELFF
DNA: TGTGCCAGCAGCTTGGGCAGTACTATGTCTGGGGAGCTGTTTTTT

D: -
V: TRBV7-9
J: TRBJ2-3
size: -
CDR3: CASSLAVGTTTDTQYF
DNA: TGTGCCAGCAGCTTAGCGGTGGGGACCACCACAGATACGCAGTATTTT

D: TRBD1
V: TRBV19
J: TRBJ1-3
size: -
CDR3: CASSIMTGAGNTIYF
DNA: TGTGCCAGTAGTATAATGACAGGGGCTGGAAACACCATATATTTT

D: -
V: TRBV10-1
J: TRBJ2-5
size: -
CDR3: CASSDGRLQETQYF
DNA: TGCGCCAGCAGTGACGGAAGGTTACAAGAGACCCAGTACTTC

D: -
V: TRBV6-5
J: TRBJ2-7
size: -
CDR3: CASSYRDRLGYEQYF
DNA: TGTGCCAGCAGTTACCGCGACAGGCTGGGGTACGAGCAGTACTTC

D: TRBD2
V: TRBV4-2
J: TRBJ2-3
size: -
CDR3: CASSQSSGGTDTQYF
DNA: TGTGCCAGCAGCCAAAGTAGCGGGGGCACAGATACGCAGTATTTT

D: -
V: TRBV11-2
J: TRBJ2-5
size: -
CDR3: CASSLGIAEETQYF
DNA: TGTGCCAGCAGCTTAGGGATAGCGGAAGAGACCCAGTACTTC

D: -
V: TRBV6-1
J: TRBJ2-5
size: few
CDR3: CASSEALAGETQYF
DNA: TGTGCCAGCAGTGAAGCGTTGGCAGGAGAGACCCAGTACTTC